The clone carrying this T cell receptor beta chain was seen a few times. Primers for the PCR totalled 60 Vbeta and 13 Jbeta. Profiling relied on immunoSEQ multiplex PCR, and the TCRdb table lists in-frame clones only, not all of them. Of about 180,000 clones in the sample, 77% were seen once. The germline V gene has CDR1 MNHEY and CDR2 SVGAGI. The CDR3 has 14 amino acids. V was shortened by 7 bases and J by 0 bases, with 12 bases between the two germline ends. This specimen belongs to a study of cytomegalovirus exposure and HLA in healthy donors. The clonotype originates from a woman under 40 in good health and CMV-seropositive. The sequencing sample was made of PBMCs. V and J are TRBV6-5 and TRBJ1-2, with a tentative D call TRBD1 (6 bases). DNA for the CDR3: TGTGCCAGCACCTCAGGGGCTTCTAACTATGGCTACACCTTC. Translation: CASTSGASNYGYTF.